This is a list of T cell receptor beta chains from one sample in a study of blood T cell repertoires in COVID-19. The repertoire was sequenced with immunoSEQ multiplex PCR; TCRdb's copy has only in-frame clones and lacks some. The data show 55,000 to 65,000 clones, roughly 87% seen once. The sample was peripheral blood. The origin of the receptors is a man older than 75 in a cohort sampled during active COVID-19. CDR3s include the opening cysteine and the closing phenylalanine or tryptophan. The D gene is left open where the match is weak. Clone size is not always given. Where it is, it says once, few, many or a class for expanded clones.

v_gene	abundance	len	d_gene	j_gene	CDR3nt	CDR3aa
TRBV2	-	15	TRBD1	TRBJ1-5	TGTGCCAGCAGTGGCGAACAGGGGGCGGGTCAGCCCCAGCATTTT	CASSGEQGAGQPQHF
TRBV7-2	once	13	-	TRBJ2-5	TGTGCCAGCAGCTTATCCACATTCGAGACCCAGTACTTC	CASSLSTFETQYF
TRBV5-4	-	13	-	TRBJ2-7	TGTGCCAGCAGCTTCCAAGGGGGCTACGAGCAGTACTTC	CASSFQGGYEQYF
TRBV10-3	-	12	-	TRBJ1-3	TGTGCCATCAGGGACACTGGAAACACCATATATTTT	CAIRDTGNTIYF
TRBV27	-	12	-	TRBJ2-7	TGTGCCAGCGGACCAGGGGCGTACGAGCAGTACTTC	CASGPGAYEQYF
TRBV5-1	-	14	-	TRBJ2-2	TGCGCCAGTGCCGGGACTTTGAACACCGGGGAGCTGTTTTTT	CASAGTLNTGELFF
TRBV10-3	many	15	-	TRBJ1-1	TGTGCCATCAGTGACTTCCAGGGGATTCACACTGAAGCTTTCTTT	CAISDFQGIHTEAFF
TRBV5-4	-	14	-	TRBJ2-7	TGTGCCAGCAGCCCTGGCACTAGGCAATACGAGCAGTACTTC	CASSPGTRQYEQYF
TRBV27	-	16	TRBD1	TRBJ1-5	TGTGCCAGCAGTCCGGTCCCAGGGGGGTGGTATCAGCCCCAGCATTTT	CASSPVPGGWYQPQHF
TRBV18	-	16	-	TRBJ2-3	TGTGCCAGCTCACCACCGAGGGGGGGACCCACAGATACGCAGTATTTT	CASSPPRGGPTDTQYF
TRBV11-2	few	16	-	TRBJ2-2	TGTGCCAGCAGCTTAGATCCCAGAACGAACACCGGGGAGCTGTTTTTT	CASSLDPRTNTGELFF
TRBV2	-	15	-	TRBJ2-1	TGTGCCAGCAGTCGGACTGAGAGCTCCTACAATGAGCAGTTCTTC	CASSRTESSYNEQFF
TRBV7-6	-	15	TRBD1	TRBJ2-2	TGTGCCAGCAGCCCAAGACAGGGGACGGTCGGGGAGCTGTTTTTT	CASSPRQGTVGELFF
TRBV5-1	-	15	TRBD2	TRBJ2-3	TGCGCCAGCAGCAGCGCGGGGGGCAGGTCAGATACGCAGTATTTT	CASSSAGGRSDTQYF
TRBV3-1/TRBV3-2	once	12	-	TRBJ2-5	TGTGCCAGCAGCCACAGGGGCGGGACCCAGTACTTC	CASSHRGGTQYF
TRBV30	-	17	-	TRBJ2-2	TGTGCCTGGAGTGTACGGGCAGGTTATTCGGGAACCGGGGAGCTGTTTTTT	CAWSVRAGYSGTGELFF
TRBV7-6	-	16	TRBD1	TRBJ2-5	TGTGCCAGCGGCATCTCGGGACAGGGGGTCGGGGAGACCCAGTACTTC	CASGISGQGVGETQYF
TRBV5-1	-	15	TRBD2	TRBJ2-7	TGCGCCAGCAGCTTGGTAGGGACTAGTCCTAACGAGCAGTACTTC	CASSLVGTSPNEQYF
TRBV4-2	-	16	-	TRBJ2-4	TGTGCCAGCAGCCAAGAAAAGGGGGTGGCCAAAAACATTCAGTACTTC	CASSQEKGVAKNIQYF
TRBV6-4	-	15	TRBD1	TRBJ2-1	TGTGCCAGCAGTGACGCCGGGACAGGGGGTCATGAGCAGTTCTTC	CASSDAGTGGHEQFF
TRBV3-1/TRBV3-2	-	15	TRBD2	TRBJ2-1	TGTGCCAGCAGCCAATCCCTAGCGGGAGGCAATGAGCAGTTCTTC	CASSQSLAGGNEQFF
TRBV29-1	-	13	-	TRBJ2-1	TGCAGCGTTGCTAGCGCGTACTACAATGAGCAGTTCTTC	CSVASAYYNEQFF
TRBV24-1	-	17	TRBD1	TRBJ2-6	TGTGCCATCCCACCGGGACAGGGGGTTCGGGGGGCCAACGTCCTGACTTTC	CAIPPGQGVRGANVLTF
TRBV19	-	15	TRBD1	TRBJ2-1	TGTGCCAGTAGTTCACAGGGGGCAGGAAACAATGAGCAGTTCTTC	CASSSQGAGNNEQFF
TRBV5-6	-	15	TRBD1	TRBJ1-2	TGTGCCAGCAGCCGGCAGACAGGGGAAAACTATGGCTACACCTTC	CASSRQTGENYGYTF
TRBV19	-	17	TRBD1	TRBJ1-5	TGTGCCAGTAGTATAGATGCGAGGGGGCGTGGCAATCAGCCCCAGCATTTT	CASSIDARGRGNQPQHF
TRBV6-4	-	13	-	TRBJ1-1	TGTGCCAGCAGTGCGGAGGTTAACACTGAAGCTTTCTTT	CASSAEVNTEAFF
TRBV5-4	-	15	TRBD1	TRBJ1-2	TGTGCCAGCAGCTCCGGGACAGGGTTCGTAGATGGCTACACCTTC	CASSSGTGFVDGYTF
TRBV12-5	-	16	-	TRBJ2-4	TGTGCTAGTGGTTTGGAGGGGGTCCTAGCCAAAAACATTCAGTACTTC	CASGLEGVLAKNIQYF
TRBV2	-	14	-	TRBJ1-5	TGTGCCAGCAGCAGGTCAGGGGATGATCAGCCCCAGCATTTT	CASSRSGDDQPQHF
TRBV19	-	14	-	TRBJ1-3	TGTGCCACAACAAATACAGGATCTGGAAACACCATATATTTT	CATTNTGSGNTIYF
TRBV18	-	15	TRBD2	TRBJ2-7	TGTGCCAGCTCACCACCCGGACTAGCGGAGTACGAGCAGTACTTC	CASSPPGLAEYEQYF
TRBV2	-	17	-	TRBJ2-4	TGTGCCAGCAGTGAAAGGTCGGGAGGGGGCGTCAAAAACATTCAGTACTTC	CASSERSGGGVKNIQYF
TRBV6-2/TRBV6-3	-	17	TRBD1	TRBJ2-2	TGTGCCAGCAGTTACCTAATCCGGACAGGGAACACCGGGGAGCTGTTTTTT	CASSYLIRTGNTGELFF
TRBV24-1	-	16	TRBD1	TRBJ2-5	TGTGCCACCAGTCCCGGGACAGGGGGTTTTTTTGAGACCCAGTACTTC	CATSPGTGGFFETQYF
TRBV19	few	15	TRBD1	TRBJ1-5	TGTGCCAGTAGTATAAGGCAGGGGGCGGGTGAGCCCCAGCATTTT	CASSIRQGAGEPQHF
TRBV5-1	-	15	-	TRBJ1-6	TGCGCCAGCAGCTTGGGGACAAATCATAATTCACCCCTCCACTTT	CASSLGTNHNSPLHF
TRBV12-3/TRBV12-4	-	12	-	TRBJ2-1	TGTGCCAGCAGTTTACCCAGAAATGAGCAGTTCTTC	CASSLPRNEQFF
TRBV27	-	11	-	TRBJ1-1	TGTGCCAGCAGTTCGGACACTGAAGCTTTCTTT	CASSSDTEAFF
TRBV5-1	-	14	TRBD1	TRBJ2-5	TGCGCCAGCAGCGCGACAGGGGTCGGGGAGACCCAGTACTTC	CASSATGVGETQYF
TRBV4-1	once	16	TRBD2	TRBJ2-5	TGCGCCAGCAGCCACGGCCCTAGCGGGGGGCAAGAGACCCAGTACTTC	CASSHGPSGGQETQYF
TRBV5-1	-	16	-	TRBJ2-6	TGCGCCAGCAGCAAACCACAGGGTACCGGGGCCAACGTCCTGACTTTC	CASSKPQGTGANVLTF
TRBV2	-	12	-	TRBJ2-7	TGTGCCAGCAGTAAGGAGGGATACGAGCAGTACTTC	CASSKEGYEQYF
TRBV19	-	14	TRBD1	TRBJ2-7	TGTGCCAGTAGTATAGGCCCAGGGGGCTACGAGCAGTACTTC	CASSIGPGGYEQYF
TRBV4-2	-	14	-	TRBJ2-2	TGTGCCAGCAGCCTTAGCGGGAACACCGGGGAGCTGTTTTTT	CASSLSGNTGELFF
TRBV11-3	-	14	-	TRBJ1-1	TGTGCCAGCAGCTTACGCGGCAGGAACACTGAAGCTTTCTTT	CASSLRGRNTEAFF
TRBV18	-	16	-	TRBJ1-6	TGTGCCAGCTCACCATCGGGGAGCTCCTATAATTCACCCCTCCACTTT	CASSPSGSSYNSPLHF
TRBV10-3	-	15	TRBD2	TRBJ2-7	TGTGCCATCAGTGATTCGATAGCGGGAGGCTACGAGCAGTACTTC	CAISDSIAGGYEQYF
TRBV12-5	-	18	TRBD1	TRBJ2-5	TGTGCTAGTGGTCCCCCCCAGGACAGGGGTTTCCTGGGGGAGACCCAGTACTTC	CASGPPQDRGFLGETQYF
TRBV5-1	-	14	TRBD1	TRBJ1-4	TGCGCCAGCAGCGAGGGACAGGGTTATGAAAAACTGTTTTTT	CASSEGQGYEKLFF
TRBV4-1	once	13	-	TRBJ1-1	TGCGCCAGCAGCCAAGCTATGAACACTGAAGCTTTCTTT	CASSQAMNTEAFF